This T cell receptor (beta chain) was profiled in a study of OX40 agonist ivuxolimab in advanced cancers. Overall study results and limits: A proportion of nonresponders additionally exhibited low normalized T-cell clonal expansion. Averaged across samples, CD8+ T cells carried more expanded clones than CD4+ did.

Comments on this clone: The antigen remains unidentified.

Looked up from germline, CDR1 is SGHDN and CDR2 is FVKESK. V lost 2 bases, J lost 0 bases, and 10 bases lay in between. This CDR3 is built from 15 residues. Using immunoSEQ multiplex PCR, the repertoire was profiled, and TCRdb retains in-frame clones only, with some absent. The sample lists 45,000 to 65,000 clones, around 87% occurring once. Source: CD4+ or CD8+ T cells sorted from blood, taken in a trial of the OX40 agonist ivuxolimab. The chain is built from TRBV14 and TRBJ1-1; D not certain. The sequence was obtained from an adult with an advanced solid tumor such as melanoma, head and neck, liver or kidney cancer. The CDR3 reads CASSQHVGMNTEAFF. CDR3 nucleotides: TGTGCCAGCAGCCAACACGTGGGGATGAACACTGAAGCTTTCTTT.